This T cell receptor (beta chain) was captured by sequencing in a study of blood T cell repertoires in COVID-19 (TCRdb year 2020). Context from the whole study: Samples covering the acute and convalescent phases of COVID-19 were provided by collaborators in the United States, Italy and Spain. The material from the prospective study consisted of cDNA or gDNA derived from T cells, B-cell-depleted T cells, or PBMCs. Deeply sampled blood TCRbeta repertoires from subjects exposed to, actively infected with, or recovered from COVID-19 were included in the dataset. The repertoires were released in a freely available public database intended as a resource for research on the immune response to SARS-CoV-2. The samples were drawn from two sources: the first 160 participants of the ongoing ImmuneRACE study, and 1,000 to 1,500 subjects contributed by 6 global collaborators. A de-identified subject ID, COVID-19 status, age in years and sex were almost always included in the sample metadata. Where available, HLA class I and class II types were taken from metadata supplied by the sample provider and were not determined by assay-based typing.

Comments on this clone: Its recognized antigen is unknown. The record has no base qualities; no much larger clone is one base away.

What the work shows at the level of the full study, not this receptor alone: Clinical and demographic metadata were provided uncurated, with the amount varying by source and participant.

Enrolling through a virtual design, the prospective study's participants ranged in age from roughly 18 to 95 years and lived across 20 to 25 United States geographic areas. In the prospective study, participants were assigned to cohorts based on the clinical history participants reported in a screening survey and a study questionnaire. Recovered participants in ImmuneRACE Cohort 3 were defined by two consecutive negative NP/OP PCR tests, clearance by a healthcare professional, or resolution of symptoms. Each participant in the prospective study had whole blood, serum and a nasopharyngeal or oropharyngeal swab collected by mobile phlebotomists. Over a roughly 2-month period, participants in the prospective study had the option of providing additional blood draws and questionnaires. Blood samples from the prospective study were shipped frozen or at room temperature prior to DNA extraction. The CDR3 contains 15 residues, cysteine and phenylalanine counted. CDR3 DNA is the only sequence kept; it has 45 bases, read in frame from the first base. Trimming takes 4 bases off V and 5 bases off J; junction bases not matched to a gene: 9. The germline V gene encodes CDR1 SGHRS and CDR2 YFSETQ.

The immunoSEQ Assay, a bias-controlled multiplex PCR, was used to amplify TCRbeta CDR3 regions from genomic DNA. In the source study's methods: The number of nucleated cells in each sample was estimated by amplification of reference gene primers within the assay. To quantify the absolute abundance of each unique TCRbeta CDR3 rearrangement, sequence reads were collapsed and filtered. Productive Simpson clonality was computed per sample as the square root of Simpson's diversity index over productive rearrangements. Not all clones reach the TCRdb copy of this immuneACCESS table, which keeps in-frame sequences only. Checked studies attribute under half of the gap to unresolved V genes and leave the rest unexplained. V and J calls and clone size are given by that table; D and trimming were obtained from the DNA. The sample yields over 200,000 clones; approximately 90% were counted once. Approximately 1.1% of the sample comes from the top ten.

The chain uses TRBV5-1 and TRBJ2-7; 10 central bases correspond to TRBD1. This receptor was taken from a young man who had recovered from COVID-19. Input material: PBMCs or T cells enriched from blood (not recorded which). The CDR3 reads CASSPVTGGVDEQYF. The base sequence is TGCGCCAGCAGCCCGGTGACAGGGGGCGTCGACGAGCAGTACTTC.